This T cell receptor (beta chain) was captured in a study of blood T cell repertoires in COVID-19. As for the study in general: The study drew acute and convalescent COVID-19 samples from the United States, Italy and Spain.

Per the authors' pipeline: Amplification from reference gene primers served as the basis for estimated nucleated cell counts. Libraries were prepared by immunoSEQ multiplex PCR; TCRdb keeps only in-frame clonotypes and omits some of them. V and J calls and clone size are given by that table; D and trimming were obtained from the DNA. The repertoire consists of about 190,000 clones, with less than 90% occurring once and the leading ten covering around 21%. This CDR3 comprises 15 residues. Germline V CDR1 and CDR2: LNHDA, SQIVND (reference sequence). V was shortened by 4 bases and J by 0 bases, with 12 bases between the two germline ends.

The V call is TRBV19, the J call TRBJ1-2; D remains unclear. The sequenced sample was peripheral blood. The clonotype originates from a human donor in a cohort sampled during active COVID-19. In DNA form, the CDR3 reads TGTGCCAGTAGTAAATTGAGTATGACTAACTATGGCTACACCTTC. The encoded protein is CASSKLSMTNYGYTF.